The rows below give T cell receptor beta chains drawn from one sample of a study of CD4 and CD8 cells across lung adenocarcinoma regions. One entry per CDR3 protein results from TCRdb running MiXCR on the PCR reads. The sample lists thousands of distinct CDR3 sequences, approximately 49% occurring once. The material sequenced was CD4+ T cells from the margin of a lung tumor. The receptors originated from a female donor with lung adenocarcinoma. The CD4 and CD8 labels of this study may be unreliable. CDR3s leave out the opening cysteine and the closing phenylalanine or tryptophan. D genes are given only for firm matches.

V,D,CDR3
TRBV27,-,AGGTGGRGEDTQY
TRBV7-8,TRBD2,ASSRLAGGSTGELF
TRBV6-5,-,ASSYDWGPPYEQY
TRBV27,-,AAEFGARDQDTQY
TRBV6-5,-,ASSYGQVTSTGEQY
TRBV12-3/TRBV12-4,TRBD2,ASSNPGLGRFNEQF
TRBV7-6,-,ASSLMAVSYNEQF
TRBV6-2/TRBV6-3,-,ASSYYGQPNQPQH
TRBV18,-,ASSPSGANVLT
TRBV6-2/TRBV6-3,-,ASSYGELYGYT
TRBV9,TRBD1,ASSVDPGQGGYGYT
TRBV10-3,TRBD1,ATKRDSYEQY
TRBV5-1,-,ASSLRAPPYNEQF
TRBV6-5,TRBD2,ASSSTPGLGGETQY
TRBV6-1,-,ASGLRGDTQY
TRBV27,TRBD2,ASSLSVGLAGGLDTQY
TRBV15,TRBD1,ATSSDRQGRREKLF
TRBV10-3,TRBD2,AISAPTGGYNEQF